The sequence of this T cell receptor beta chain was determined in a study of technical replicates of blood from a few donors. Sequencing was performed with immunoSEQ multiplex PCR; in TCRdb, only in-frame clones are kept and a portion is missing. The sample holds some 70,000 clones, roughly 95% seen once. This CDR3 is built from 15 residues. V gave up 2 bases and J gave up 6 bases; unmatched junction bases: 3. The germline CDR1 and CDR2 sequences are LNHDA and SQIVND (reference sequence). This clonotype originated in a human donor in good health. This chain joins TRBV19 and TRBJ2-1; 11 bases match TRBD1. Source material: T cells isolated from PBMCs. The CDR3 DNA reads TGTGCCAGTAGTATATGGGGGACAGGGGGCAATGAGCAGTTCTTC. Translation: CASSIWGTGGNEQFF.